This T cell receptor (beta chain) was recovered during a study of blood T cell repertoires in COVID-19. Study information: Donors in the United States, Italy and Spain gave samples during acute or convalescent COVID-19. T cells, B-cell-depleted T cells, or PBMCs provided the cDNA or gDNA that served as material.

Worth noting for this clone: Other DNA sequences of this sample code for an identical CDR3.

Original methodology: Reference gene primer amplification in the assay estimated nucleated cell counts. Generated by immunoSEQ multiplex PCR, the TCRdb table keeps only in-frame clones and is missing some. That table supplies the V and J calls and clone size; D and trimming were determined from the DNA. The sample has 150,000 to 200,000 clones; around nine tenths are singletons. Trimming took off 0 bases at V and 0 bases at J, with 5 bases between the two ends. The length of the CDR3 is 15 residues. Germline V lookup: CDR1 SEHNR, CDR2 FQNEAQ (reference sequence). V is TRBV7-9 and J is TRBJ2-2; no firm D call. This receptor was identified in a man between 18 and 35 years old with active or convalescent COVID-19. The sample comprised peripheral blood. DNA of the CDR3: TGTGCCAGCAGCTTAGCCACGGCGAACACCGGGGAGCTGTTTTTT. It codes for CASSLATANTGELFF. The full variable domain, rest sourced from reference TRBV7-9 and TRBJ2-2, is DTGVSQNPRHKITKRGQNVTFRCDPISEHNRLYWYRQTLGQGPEFLTYFQNEAQLEKSRLLSDRFSAERPKGSFSTLEIQRTEQGDSAMYLCASSLATANTGELFFGEGSRLTVL.